A few counts support the clone carrying this T cell receptor (beta chain). Looked up from germline, CDR1 is LGHDT and CDR2 is YNNKEL (reference sequence). The ends lost 4 bases at V and 0 bases at J; junction bases unmatched: 18. The CDR3 has 20 residues. This sample was included in a study of T-cell reconstitution after alpha-beta-depleted transplantation in children. The TCRbeta library incorporated unique molecular identifiers. Each CDR3 protein is one row after TCRdb ran MiXCR on the PCR reads. The sample shows 250,000 to 350,000 distinct CDR3 sequences, approximately 9.8% of them seen only once. The chain has TRBV3-1 and TRBJ2-5, with 9 nucleotides matching TRBD1. Sequencing was performed on PBMCs from the stem cell graft donor, taken from the stem cell graft. The TCR was taken from a human donor who donated a stem cell graft to a child with SCID. The CDR3 bases are TGTGCCAGCAGCCCCCCCTTATATTTGCGGGACAGGGCGGACCAAGAGACCCAGTACTTC. Translating it yields CASSPPLYLRDRADQETQYF.